In its sample, the clone carrying this T cell receptor (beta chain) was seen a few times. This sample is part of a study of T cells in Graves' hyperthyroidism and ophthalmopathy. The PBMCs were taken from about 10 ml of fresh peripheral blood. The CDR3 runs to 15 residues. CDR1 and CDR2 (germline): LNHDA, SQIVND (reference sequence). With V trimmed by 6 bases and J by 4 bases, 5 bases remained unmatched. Amplification yielded TCR beta CDR3 regions, with RNA transcripts as the source. During a first-round RT-PCR of the TCR CDR3, the HTBI primer set was used. TCRdb ran MiXCR on the multiplex PCR reads and lists one entry per CDR3 protein. The data show hundreds of thousands of distinct CDR3 sequences, roughly 20% seen once.

The rearrangement uses TRBV19 and TRBJ2-3; 12 bases map to TRBD2. This sequence was found in a man aged 30 to 39 with Graves' ophthalmopathy. Input material: blood. DNA of the CDR3: TGTGCCAGTAGCTGGACTAGCGGGGATTCAGATACGCAGTATTTT. This sequence encodes CASSWTSGDSDTQYF.